This entry concerns a single TCR beta chain. Measured with immunoSEQ multiplex PCR; TCRdb has only the in-frame clones, and not every one. The table lists 45,000 to 70,000 clones, 70% to 90% of them singletons. The sample is drawn from a study of OX40 agonist ivuxolimab in advanced cancers. As for the study in general: Prior checkpoint blockade (anti-PD-1, anti-PD-L1 or anti-CTLA-4) was permitted; 40% had it.

V gave up 4 bases and J gave up 3 bases, with 10 bases separating them. This CDR3 region has 14 residues. Germline loops: CDR1 MNHEY, CDR2 SMNVEV (reference sequence). This chain uses TRBV27 with TRBJ1-5, with D perhaps TRBD1 (5 bases). Sequenced here: CD4+ or CD8+ T cells sorted from blood, sampled in a trial of the OX40 agonist ivuxolimab. The receptor was isolated from an adult with an advanced solid tumor such as melanoma, head and neck, liver or kidney cancer. The CDR3 DNA follows: TGTGCCAGCAGTTCCGGACACCTCAATCAGCCCCAGCATTTT. This encodes CASSSGHLNQPQHF.